This TCR beta chain was observed in a study of shared T cell receptors in the human thymus. V was cut by 4 bases and J by 6 bases, with 23 bases left in between. The CDR3 has 17 residues. CDR1 and CDR2 from the germline V gene are SGDLS and YYNGEE. This clone was detected once. Here immunoSEQ multiplex PCR was the method, and the copy in TCRdb shows in-frame clones only, minus some. The sample lists more than 300,000 clones, roughly 94% occurring once. The chain recombines TRBV9 with TRBJ2-1; D remains unclear. Specimen: thymocytes. This sequence originates from a human donor. The CDR3 coding sequence is TGTGCCAGCAGCCCACCCTCAGTTGACATTGCGTGCAATGAGCAGTTCTTC. Amino acids: CASSPPSVDIACNEQFF.